The 21 T cell receptor beta chains below all came from one sample that was sequenced in a study of regulatory T cells in long-lasting Graves disease. Stated time point: persistent/refractory GD, antithyroid drugs over 5 years with positive TRAb. The authors made the TCR library using RNA they extracted from PBMCs. Building the TCR beta libraries relied on iRepertoire HTBI primers, and CDR3 regions underwent Arm-PCR. Each CDR3 protein is one row after TCRdb ran MiXCR on the multiplex PCR reads. The sample comprises 700,000 or so distinct CDR3 sequences, roughly 30% of which are singletons, and roughly 41% rests with the top ten. The sample here was peripheral blood mononuclear cells (PBMCs), taken when the disease was refractory, from a patient treated with antithyroid drugs. The receptors were sampled from a female donor with Graves disease.

This clonotype was recorded at least ten times. The J gene is TRBJ2-7, the V gene TRBV12-5; 7 bases fit TRBD2. The CDR3 totals 12 residues. J lost 4 bases, V lost 6 bases, and 3 bases had no gene match. Germline V gene sequence: CDR1 LGHNT, CDR2 FRNRAP. CDR3 sequence (DNA): TGTGCTAGTGGGCGGGAGACTTACGAGCAGTACTTC. It is translated as CASGRETYEQYF.

This clonotype was seen ten or more times. The chain joins TRBV12-3 or TRBV12-4 to TRBJ1-2, with TRBD1 matching 9 bases. Trimming removed 5 bases from V and 5 bases from J; junction bases left unmatched: 6. The length of the CDR3 is 14 residues. The CDR3 spells CASSPGQGRYGYTF. As DNA, the CDR3 is TGTGCCAGCAGTCCGGGACAGGGTCGGTATGGCTACACCTTC.

This sequence joins TRBV25-1 and TRBJ2-2; 14 bases match TRBD2. The CDR3 runs to 19 residues. Germline V gene lookup returns CDR1 MGHDK and CDR2 SYGVNS. V was pared by 2 bases and J by 8 bases, with 13 bases of the junction left unmatched. CDR3 nucleotide sequence: TGTGCCAGCAGTGAACGCGTCCCGGGACTAGCGGGAGAGGCGGGGGAGCTGTTTTTT. This codes for CASSERVPGLAGEAGELFF.

This clonotype was detected many times. V gene TRBV29-1 combines with J gene TRBJ1-2, with a tentative D call TRBD1 (5 bases). This CDR3 region has 13 residues. CDR1 and CDR2 (germline): SQVTM, ANQGSEA. Trimming removed 6 bases from V and 5 bases from J, with 16 bases in between. CDR3 protein: CSVQEGPSYGYTF. The CDR3 DNA reads TGCAGCGTCCAGGAGGGGCCCTCTTATGGCTACACCTTC.

This clonotype was seen many times. The J gene is TRBJ2-6, the V gene TRBV12-3 or TRBV12-4; D gene uncertain. Trimming cost V 6 bases and J 0 bases, with 6 bases left between them. CDR3 length equals 14 residues. For the CDR3, the DNA is TGTGCCAGCAGAGGAAGCTCTGGGGCCAACGTCCTGACTTTC. Protein product: CASRGSSGANVLTF.

The chain combines TRBV6-1 with TRBJ1-4; 7 bases align to TRBD1. Trimming at V came to 7 bases and at J to 6 bases, leaving 5 bases not matched to a gene. The CDR3 loop spans 13 amino acids. Germline values: CDR1 MNHNS, CDR2 SASEGT. The DNA for the CDR3 is TGTGCCAGCAAAGGGACAGTATATGAAAAACTGTTTTTT. It encodes CASKGTVYEKLFF.

This clonotype has a handful of counts. The chain has TRBV3-1 and TRBJ1-2; TRBD1 aligns across 8 bases. This CDR3 spans 14 amino acids. Germline CDR1 reads LGHDT; CDR2 reads YNNKEL (reference sequence). J lost 4 bases, V lost 5 bases, and 6 bases had no gene match. The CDR3 DNA follows: TGTGCCAGCAGCACCCGGACAGGGAGCTATGGCTACACCTTC. Protein: CASSTRTGSYGYTF.

This sequence joins TRBV27 and TRBJ1-5, with 7 bases lining up with TRBD1. V dropped 4 bases and J dropped 0; count of bases not matched to a gene: 6. This CDR3 is 16 amino acids long. Germline V gene data show CDR1 as MNHEY and CDR2 as SMNVEV (reference sequence). The CDR3 spells CASSSRGASSNQPQHF. The CDR3 nucleotides are TGTGCCAGCAGTTCCAGGGGGGCCTCTAGCAATCAGCCCCAGCATTTT.

This clonotype was counted only a few times. This sequence joins TRBV30 and TRBJ2-5; the D is unclear. Germline V gene sequence: CDR1 GTSNPN, CDR2 SVGIG (reference sequence). This CDR3 is built from 12 residues. V was shortened by 2 bases and J by 5 bases, with 9 bases between the two germline ends. The DNA for the CDR3 is TGTGCCTGGAGTTGGGGTAGTGAGACCCAGTACTTC. Its protein product is CAWSWGSETQYF.

This clonotype was counted many times. The genes are TRBV2 and TRBJ2-2; no reliable D call. Germline CDR1 and CDR2: SNHLY and FYNNEI. The length of the CDR3 is 14 residues. V was shortened by 6 bases and J by 4 bases, with 12 bases between the two germline ends. CDR3 region: CASRKFSSTGELFF. The CDR3 nucleotides read TGTGCCAGCAGAAAATTTAGCAGCACCGGGGAGCTGTTTTTT.

This clonotype was picked up many times. The chain is built from TRBV28 and TRBJ1-1, with 9 bases lining up with TRBD1. The CDR3 runs to 14 residues. CDR1 is MDHEN and CDR2 is SYDVKM in the germline V gene. After removal of 6 bases from V and 0 bases from J, the junction contained 2 bases not matched to a gene. CDR3 sequence: CASSGTGMNTEAFF. The CDR3 bases are TGTGCCAGCAGCGGGACAGGGATGAACACTGAAGCTTTCTTT.

This clonotype was seen only a few times. The chain combines TRBV6-1 with TRBJ2-7; 10 bases agree with TRBD2. This CDR3 has 14 residues. Trimming at V came to 4 bases and at J to 3 bases, leaving 3 bases not matched to a gene. From germline, CDR1 is MNHNS and CDR2 SASEGT. This chain's CDR3 is CASSASGRSYEQYF. CDR3 DNA sequence: TGTGCCAGCAGTGCTAGCGGGAGAAGCTACGAGCAGTACTTC.

This clonotype was seen a handful of times. The rearrangement uses TRBV5-5 and TRBJ1-2; weak D call: TRBD1 (5 bases). The CDR3 is 13 amino acids. Germline values: CDR1 SGHKS, CDR2 YYEKEE (reference sequence). The V gene lost 4 bases and the J gene lost 7 bases, with 14 bases spanning the gap. This CDR3 reads CASSPTPGSGYTF. The CDR3 DNA is TGTGCCAGCAGCCCCACTCCAGGGTCTGGCTACACCTTC.

In its sample, this clonotype was seen a few times. The V call is TRBV20-1, the J call TRBJ1-1; D uncertain. This CDR3 comprises 12 residues. Germline V lookup: CDR1 DFQATT, CDR2 SNEGSKA (reference sequence). V was clipped by 0 bases and J by 10 bases, with 12 bases between them. The CDR3 nucleotides are TGCAGTGCTAGAGAGGGAGGGTCCCCAGCTTTCTTT. Its protein product is CSAREGGSPAFF.

This clonotype was observed a handful of times. J is TRBJ2-7 and V is TRBV9; TRBD1 matches 9 bases. J gave up 2 bases and V 0 bases, and 6 bases lay outside the gene matches. The V gene's germline CDR1 is SGDLS and CDR2 YYNGEE. The CDR3 runs 16 residues. The CDR3 spells CASSVGSGTGTYEQYF. CDR3 nucleotide sequence: TGTGCCAGCAGCGTAGGGTCTGGGACAGGGACCTACGAGCAGTACTTC. Full variable domain (rest looked up from reference TRBV9 and TRBJ2-7): DSGVTQTPKHLITATGQRVTLRCSPRSGDLSVYWYQQSLDQGLQFLIQYYNGEERAKGNILERFSAQQFPDLHSELNLSSLELGDSALYFCASSVGSGTGTYEQYFGPGTRLTVT.

This clonotype has a count of ten or more. The chain uses TRBV11-2 and TRBJ1-1; a weak D match, TRBD1 (5 bases). The CDR3 totals 13 residues. Germline V gives CDR1 SGHAT, CDR2 FQNNGV. The ends were cut back, 4 bases at V and 4 bases at J, with 10 bases in the middle. The CDR3 coding sequence is TGTGCCAGCAGCTCACGACAGCCCACTGAAGCTTTCTTT. This sequence encodes CASSSRQPTEAFF.

The rearrangement joins TRBV20-1 to TRBJ2-7; 7 bases are shared with TRBD1. Unmatched junction bases numbered 6, after V lost 4 bases and J lost 0 bases. CDR1 is DFQATT, CDR2 SNEGSKA, per germline (reference sequence). CDR3 length equals 14 residues. The chain's CDR3 is CSATRQGSSYEQYF. The CDR3 DNA sequence: TGCAGTGCTACCAGACAGGGAAGCTCCTACGAGCAGTACTTC.

The rearrangement uses TRBV15 and TRBJ1-4; the match to TRBD1 covers 11 bases. The CDR3 has 16 amino acids. With 0 bases clipped from V and 8 bases from J, the junction kept 5 bases outside the gene matches. Per germline, CDR1 LNHNV and CDR2 YYDKDF (reference sequence). The CDR3 region has the DNA TGTGCCACCAGCAGAGATCCGGGACAGGGGGGGGAAAAACTGTTTTTT. Protein: CATSRDPGQGGEKLFF.

This clonotype was detected many times. This chain links TRBV15 with TRBJ2-7; TRBD2 is a possible D gene (6 bases). The length of the CDR3 is 17 residues. The germline CDR1 and CDR2 sequences are LNHNV and YYDKDF (reference sequence). Trimming removed 1 base at V and 6 bases at J, with 22 bases between. CDR3 sequence (DNA): TGTGCCACCAGCAGAGTGGGTGTGCCGAGACTAGACTGCGAGCAGTACTTC. Its translation: CATSRVGVPRLDCEQYF.

In this sample, this clonotype turned up a few times. CDR3 residues: CSAVATRGYTF. CDR3 nucleotides: TGCAGCGCCGTAGCTACTAGGGGCTACACCTTC. The gene calls are TRBV29-1 and TRBJ1-2; D is uncertain. From germline, CDR1 is SQVTM and CDR2 ANQGSEA. Trimming removed 7 bases from V and 8 bases from J, with 14 bases in between. This CDR3 has 11 amino acids.

This chain links TRBV11-2 with TRBJ2-6, with D unresolved. Looked up from germline, CDR1 is SGHAT and CDR2 is FQNNGV. There are 18 residues in the CDR3. V lost 5 bases and J lost 4, with 21 bases in between. The CDR3 coding sequence is TGTGCCAGCAGCCTCCCCTTCCGGGTTTCGAGCGGGGCCAACGTCCTGACTTTC. This encodes CASSLPFRVSSGANVLTF. Full variable domain (rest looked up from reference TRBV11-2 and TRBJ2-6): EAGVAQSPRYKIIEKRQSVAFWCNPISGHATLYWYQQILGQGPKLLIQFQNNGVVDDSQLPKDRFSAERLKGVDSTLKIQPAKLEDSAVYLCASSLPFRVSSGANVLTFGAGSRLTVL.